One TCR beta chain is described in this entry. The antigen is undetermined. These data are taken from a study of T cells after yellow fever vaccination. About the research overall: The fractions with low cell numbers were processed using SMART-Seq v4 Ultra Low Input.

By 5'RACE template switching, TCR cDNA was produced, with a universal primer site and UMIs added in the process. TCRdb re-called the 5' RACE reads through MiXCR, storing one row per CDR3 protein. The table includes just under 600,000 distinct CDR3 sequences, roughly 14% detected once. V lost 10 bases to trimming and J lost 3 bases, with 22 bases between them. The germline V gene encodes CDR1 MGHDK and CDR2 SYGVNS. This CDR3 comprises 15 residues. Findings and caveats of the study: Abundant contaminating clonotypes from the bulk population could appear in FACS-sorted repertoires. Only a small proportion of the clonotypes turned up in both the CD4 and the CD8 compartments, likely arising from convergent recombination.

V usage is TRBV25-1 and J usage is TRBJ2-7; either TRBD1 or TRBD2 may fit D (5 bases each). This receptor was obtained from a man aged 25 to 45 who received the YFV17D yellow fever vaccine. Here the sequenced sample was PBMCs, taken on the day of the yellow fever booster vaccination. CDR3 sequence: CATATATGANYEQYF. The DNA of the CDR3 is TGTGCCACCGCGACAGCAACCGGGGCCAACTACGAGCAGTACTTC.